The TCR beta chain described here comes from a study of blood T cell repertoires in COVID-19 (dated by TCRdb to between 2020 and 2021). A note on the overall study: The collaborator samples originated in the United States, Italy and Spain and spanned the acute and convalescent phases of COVID-19. The prospective study material was composed of cDNA or gDNA derived from T cells, B-cell-depleted T cells, or PBMCs. The dataset comprised deeply sampled blood TCRbeta repertoires from subjects exposed to, actively infected with, or recovered from COVID-19. A freely available public database, intended as a resource for researchers studying the immune response to SARS-CoV-2, is where the repertoires were released. Samples were obtained from the ongoing ImmuneRACE study (first 160 participants) and from some 1,300 subjects provided by 6 global collaborators. A de-identified subject ID, COVID-19 status, age in years and sex were almost always included in the sample metadata. HLA class I and class II types, where available, came from metadata supplied by the sample provider rather than from assay-based typing. Broader findings and caveats from the paper: The quantity of clinical and demographic metadata differed by source and by participant and was supplied without curation.

Its CDR3 holds 12 amino acids, cysteine through phenylalanine. The DNA shown is the 36-base CDR3, in frame from base 1. Trimming at the junction amounts to 8 bases on V and 6 bases on J, and the germline ends lie 14 bases apart. Per the germline V gene (reference sequence), LGHDT is the CDR1 and YNNKEL is the CDR2. Turning to this clone: The antigen it binds to is not known. Base qualities were left out, and no much larger clone turns up one base away.

TCRbeta CDR3 regions were amplified from genomic DNA using the immunoSEQ Assay, a bias-controlled multiplex PCR. Under the source paper's analysis protocol: Within the assay, amplification of reference gene primers was used to estimate how many nucleated cells each sample contained. Sequence reads were collapsed and filtered to measure the absolute abundance of every unique TCRbeta CDR3 rearrangement. Productive Simpson clonality was computed per sample as the square root of Simpson's diversity index over productive rearrangements. TCRdb holds this immuneACCESS table with in-frame rearrangements only. Some clones are missing; in checked studies, unresolved V genes explain under half, and the rest has no known cause. The DNA was the basis for D and trimming; V, J and clone size are from that table. The sample contains 300,000 to 400,000 clones, approximately 90% of them found a single time. The top ten clonotypes cover around 4% of the sample.

Collaborating institutions collected whole blood in K2EDTA tubes following their own protocols. For TCRbeta analysis, collaborator samples were shipped as frozen whole blood, as isolated PBMCs, or as DNA extracted from either sample type. The sample taken for sequencing was peripheral blood. The clonotype originates from a woman between 45 and 60 years old with active or convalescent COVID-19. The sequence joins TRBV3-1 (or the pseudogene TRBV3-2) to TRBJ2-7; matching of 5 bases hints at TRBD1 as the D gene. The bases read TGTGCCAGCGACGCAGGGTTGGGCGAGCAGTACTTC. Its protein product is CASDAGLGEQYF.